This is a list of T cell receptor beta chains from one sample in a study of blood T cell repertoires in COVID-19. TCRdb keeps only in-frame clones here, not all; method: immunoSEQ multiplex PCR. In the table there are some 100,000 clones, around 87% of which are singletons. Sequenced: peripheral blood. Receptor source: a human donor in a cohort sampled during active COVID-19. Each CDR3 is given without its conserved first and last residue.

J: TRBJ2-7
V: TRBV29-1
CDR3: SVNGDGPYEQY

J: TRBJ2-2
V: TRBV11-2
CDR3: ATSRDRGTGELF

J: TRBJ1-1
V: TRBV5-1
CDR3: ASSLVTTSNTEAF

J: TRBJ1-1
V: TRBV12-5
CDR3: ASYRAADREAF

J: TRBJ2-5
V: TRBV11-3
CDR3: ASSLGLAGFETQY

J: TRBJ1-6
V: TRBV19
CDR3: ASTNRPGQGNSPLH

J: TRBJ1-6
V: TRBV18
CDR3: ASSQGQRYRALH

J: TRBJ1-1
V: TRBV19
CDR3: ASSITVMNTEAF

J: TRBJ2-7
V: TRBV5-4
CDR3: ASSNPEDYSYEQY

J: TRBJ2-7
V: TRBV7-9
CDR3: ASNSGWGRSGEQY

J: TRBJ2-7
V: TRBV11-2
CDR3: ASSARSGGSYEQY

J: TRBJ2-7
V: TRBV28
CDR3: ASSVQREQY

J: TRBJ2-7
V: TRBV25-1
CDR3: ASSETRLTYEQY

J: TRBJ2-3
V: TRBV28
CDR3: ASSLRGSLRDTQY

J: TRBJ2-1
V: TRBV5-4
CDR3: ASSASWTSGIPQF

J: TRBJ2-7
V: TRBV5-1
CDR3: ASSLAGTEEQY

J: TRBJ2-5
V: TRBV29-1
CDR3: SSGSPGETQY

J: TRBJ1-5
V: TRBV6-1
CDR3: ASSERGWSNQPQH

J: TRBJ2-2
V: TRBV10-1
CDR3: ASFRGGSTGELF

J: TRBJ2-2
V: TRBV10-3
CDR3: AISESAGATNTGELF

J: TRBJ1-2
V: TRBV11-3
CDR3: ASSSGGLEGYT

J: TRBJ1-1
V: TRBV11-2
CDR3: ASSLRNTEAF

J: TRBJ1-2
V: TRBV28
CDR3: ASSSTGNYGYT

J: TRBJ2-3
V: TRBV19
CDR3: ASRDRELNTQY

J: TRBJ1-6
V: TRBV5-4
CDR3: ASSLGAGLGNSPLH

J: TRBJ1-1
V: TRBV18
CDR3: ASSPPGQGHTEAF

J: TRBJ1-6
V: TRBV5-4
CDR3: ASSHNRGRSPLH

J: TRBJ2-2
V: TRBV14
CDR3: ASSRDLEAGELF

J: TRBJ2-2
V: TRBV7-9
CDR3: ASSPPGTWPGELF

J: TRBJ1-5
V: TRBV6-5
CDR3: ATTQGAGNQPQH

J: TRBJ1-2
V: TRBV27
CDR3: ASRRSGTGGALANYGYT

J: TRBJ1-1
V: TRBV11-1
CDR3: ASSLVSEAF

J: TRBJ2-3
V: TRBV27
CDR3: ASSPYPWRSTDTQY

J: TRBJ2-3
V: TRBV4-1
CDR3: ASSQGLAGITDTQY

J: TRBJ1-4
V: TRBV5-4
CDR3: ASSLVGEINEKLF

J: TRBJ1-2
V: TRBV5-4
CDR3: ASSSKGGPSYGYT

J: TRBJ2-7
V: TRBV5-6
CDR3: ASRTAQGEQY

J: TRBJ2-7
V: TRBV5-4
CDR3: ASSLPPEDEQY

J: TRBJ1-4
V: TRBV28
CDR3: ASGGGPTNEKLF

J: TRBJ2-2
V: TRBV3-1/TRBV3-2
CDR3: ASSSRGSGGPYTGELF

J: TRBJ2-1
V: TRBV18
CDR3: ASSPGTGGVEQF

J: TRBJ2-7
V: TRBV2
CDR3: ASSTLASVEQY